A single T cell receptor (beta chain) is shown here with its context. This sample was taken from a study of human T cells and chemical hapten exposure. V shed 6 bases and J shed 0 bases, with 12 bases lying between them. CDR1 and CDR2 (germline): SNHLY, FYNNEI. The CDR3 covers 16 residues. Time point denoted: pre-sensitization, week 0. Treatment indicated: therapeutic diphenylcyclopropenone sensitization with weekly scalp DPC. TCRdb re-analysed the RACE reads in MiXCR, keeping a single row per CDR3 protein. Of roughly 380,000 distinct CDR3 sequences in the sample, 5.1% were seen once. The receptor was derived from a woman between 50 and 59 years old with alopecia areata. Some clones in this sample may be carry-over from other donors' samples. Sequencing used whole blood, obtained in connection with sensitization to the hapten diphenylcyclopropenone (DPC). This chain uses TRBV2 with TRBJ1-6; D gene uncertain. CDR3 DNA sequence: TGTGCCAGCAGCCTTGAAGGGAGCTCCTATAATTCACCCCTCCACTTT. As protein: CASSLEGSSYNSPLHF.